This T cell receptor beta chain was sequenced during a study of high-grade serous ovarian cancer treatment subgroups. Findings of the study overall: Tumors within one patient showed repertoire similarity of 0.11 to 0.79.

Tumor tissue was taken before any definitive surgery or chemotherapy was given. Regarding this clone: The antigen is not known.

Some clones are missing from TCRdb's copy, which holds only in-frame ones; the method was immunoSEQ multiplex PCR. Among approximately 400 clones listed, around three quarters were seen once. The CDR3 covers 16 residues. V dropped 0 bases and J dropped 1 base, with 11 bases sitting between them. Germline CDR1 and CDR2: SGHRS and YFSETQ. The gene calls are TRBV5-1 and TRBJ1-3, with a possible D match to TRBD1 (6 bases). The sequence came from a human donor with high-grade serous ovarian cancer. Source material: tumor tissue. The CDR3 nucleotides are TGCGCCAGCAGCTTGGGTCAGGGGTCGTCTGGAAACACCATATATTTT. It is translated as CASSLGQGSSGNTIYF.